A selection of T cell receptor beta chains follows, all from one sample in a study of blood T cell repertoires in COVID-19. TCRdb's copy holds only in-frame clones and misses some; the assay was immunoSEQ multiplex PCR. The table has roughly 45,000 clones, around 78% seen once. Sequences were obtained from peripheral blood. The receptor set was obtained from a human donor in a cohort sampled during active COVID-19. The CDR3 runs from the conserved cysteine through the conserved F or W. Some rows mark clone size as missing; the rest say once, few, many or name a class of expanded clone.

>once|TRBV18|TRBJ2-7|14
CASSQATGYYEQYF
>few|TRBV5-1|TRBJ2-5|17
CASSSGTSGSVMETQYF
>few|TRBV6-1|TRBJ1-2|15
CASSEAWDIDYGYTF
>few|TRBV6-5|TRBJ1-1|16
CASSLGQARSNTEAFF
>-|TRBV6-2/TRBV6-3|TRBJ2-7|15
CASSPRQGFDYEQYF
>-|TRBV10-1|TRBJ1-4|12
CATQGPEEKLFF
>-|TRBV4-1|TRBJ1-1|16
CASSQERDRGRDEAFF
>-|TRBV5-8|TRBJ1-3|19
CASSLDGTGASYSGNTIYF
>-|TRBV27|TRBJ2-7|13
CASSGQGFYEQYF
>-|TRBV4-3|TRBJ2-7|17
CASSQDFRGGASYEQYF
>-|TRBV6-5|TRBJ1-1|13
CASRTGGITEAFF
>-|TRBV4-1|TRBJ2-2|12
CAHGGSSGELFF
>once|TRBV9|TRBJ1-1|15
CASSVTGTANTEAFF
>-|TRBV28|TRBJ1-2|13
CASSSGQDYGYTF
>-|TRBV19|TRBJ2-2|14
CASSILQHTGELFF
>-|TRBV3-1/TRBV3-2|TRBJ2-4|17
CASSPTGAGLAKNIQYF
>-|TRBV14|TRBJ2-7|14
CASSQKMGRDEQYF
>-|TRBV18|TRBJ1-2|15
CASSPPMAANYGYTF
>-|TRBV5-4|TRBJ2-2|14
CASSLGQNTGELFF
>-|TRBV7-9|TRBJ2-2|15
CASSLVQGANGELFF
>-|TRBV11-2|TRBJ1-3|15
CASSFLRGAGNTIYF
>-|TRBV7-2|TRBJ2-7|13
CASSLTQGSAQYF
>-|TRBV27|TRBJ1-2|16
CASSPRVGQTNYGYTF
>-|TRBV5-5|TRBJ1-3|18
CASSLVGAGGASGNTIYF
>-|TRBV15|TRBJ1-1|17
CATSREEQGTGNTEAFF
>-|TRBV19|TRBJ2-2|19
CASSPSLLAGGGFAGELFF
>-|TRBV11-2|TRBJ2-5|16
CASSFVSGQPQETQYF
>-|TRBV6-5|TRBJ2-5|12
CASSPTGETQYF
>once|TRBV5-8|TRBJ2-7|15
CASSLDSVITYEQYF
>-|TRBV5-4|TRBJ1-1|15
CASSIDRGGHTEAFF
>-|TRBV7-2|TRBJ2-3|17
CASSLYPPTSLWDTQYF
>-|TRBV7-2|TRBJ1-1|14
CASSLDTRNTEAFF
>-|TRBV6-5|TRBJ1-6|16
CASSYSSGQGDSPLHF
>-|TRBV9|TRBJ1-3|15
CASSVEGGSGNTIYF
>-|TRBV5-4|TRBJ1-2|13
CATNSAGVDGYTF
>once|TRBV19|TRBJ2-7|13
CASRTDSDYEQYF
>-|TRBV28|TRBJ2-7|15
CASSPTGLGSYEQYF
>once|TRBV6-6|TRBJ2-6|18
CASSPQGRGRTGANVLTF
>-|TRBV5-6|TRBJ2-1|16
CASSPGQGVVAGEQFF
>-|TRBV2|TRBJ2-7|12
CASSGGRDEQYF
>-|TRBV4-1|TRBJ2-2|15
CASSQGPGQAILMFF
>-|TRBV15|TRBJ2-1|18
CATSREPLGDRIYNEQFF
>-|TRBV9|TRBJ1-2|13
CASRGELGYGYTF
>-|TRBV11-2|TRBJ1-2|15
CASSSTWTLGNGYTF
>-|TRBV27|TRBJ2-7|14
CASSEGGVEYEQYF
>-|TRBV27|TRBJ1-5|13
CASSLAENQPQHF